This T cell receptor beta chain was sequenced during a study of follicular helper T cells after annual influenza vaccination. Looking at the study overall: Across the 2013-2014, 2014-2015 and 2015-2016 vaccination seasons, some subjects were resampled.

As concerns this clone: As yet, its antigen is unknown.

Sorted blood CD4 subsets were sequenced before and after adults received seasonal inactivated influenza vaccine. The CDR3 covers 15 residues. Germline V gene lookup returns CDR1 LGHNA and CDR2 YSLEER. Trimming pared 3 bases from V and 0 bases from J, leaving 9 bases between. Study-wide points: Just 10-20% of cells analyzed had recovered productive TCRB sequences. ICOS+CD38+ cTfh clonality tracked population frequency, and its change tracked circulating plasmablast change.

Measured with immunoSEQ multiplex PCR; TCRdb has only the in-frame clones, and not every one. The sample records more than 10,000 clones, around 80% being singletons. The specimen comprised CXCR5- memory CD4+ T cells sorted from blood, sampled 6 weeks after influenza vaccination. This rearrangement joins TRBV4-3 to TRBJ1-5; D not certain. The clonotype comes from an adult who received the influenza vaccine. The DNA of the CDR3 is TGCGCCAGCAGCCAGGGAGCAGGTAGCAATCAGCCCCAGCATTTT. Protein sequence: CASSQGAGSNQPQHF.